Sequencing of this TCR beta chain was carried out in a study of cytomegalovirus exposure and HLA in healthy donors. With 60 Vbeta and 13 Jbeta primers, the PCR was carried out. The data were produced by immunoSEQ multiplex PCR, yet TCRdb's version contains in-frame clones alone and is incomplete. The profile shows about 140,000 clones, around 78% of them singletons. V gave up 0 bases and J gave up 4 bases; unmatched junction bases: 6. CDR3 size: 16 residues. Germline V CDR1 and CDR2: ENHRY, SYGVKD. V usage is TRBV10-3 and J usage is TRBJ2-7; the match to TRBD2 covers 10 bases. Sequencing was carried out using PBMCs. The source is a male donor in good health and CMV-seronegative. The DNA of the CDR3 is TGTGCCATCAGTGAGTCTACTAGCGGGACGGTTTACGAGCAGTACTTC. Translating it yields CAISESTSGTVYEQYF.